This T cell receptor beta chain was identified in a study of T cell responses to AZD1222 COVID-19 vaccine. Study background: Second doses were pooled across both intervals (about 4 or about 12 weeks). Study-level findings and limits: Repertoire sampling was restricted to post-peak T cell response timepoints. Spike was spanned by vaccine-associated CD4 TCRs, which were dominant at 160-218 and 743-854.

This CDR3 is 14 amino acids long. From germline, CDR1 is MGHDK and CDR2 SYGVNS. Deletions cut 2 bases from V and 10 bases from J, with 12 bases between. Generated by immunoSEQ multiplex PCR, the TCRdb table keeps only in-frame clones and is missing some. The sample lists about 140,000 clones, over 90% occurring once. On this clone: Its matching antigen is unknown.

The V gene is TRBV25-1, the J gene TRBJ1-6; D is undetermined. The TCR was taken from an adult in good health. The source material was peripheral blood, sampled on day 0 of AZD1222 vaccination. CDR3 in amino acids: CASSEAELWSPLHF. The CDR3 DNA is TGTGCCAGCAGTGAAGCCGAACTTTGGTCACCCCTCCACTTT.